Described below is a single TCR beta chain sequence and its context. The repertoire was sequenced with immunoSEQ multiplex PCR; TCRdb's copy has only in-frame clones and lacks some. The sample records approximately 93,000 clones, 85% to 95% being singletons. CDR3 length: 14 residues. V lost 6 bases to trimming and J lost 4 bases; unmatched junction nucleotides: 9. Germline V gene data show CDR1 as SGHRS and CDR2 as YFSETQ. This sample is part of a study of technical replicates of blood from a handful of donors. The chain joins TRBV5-1 to TRBJ2-7; 8 bases align to TRBD2. Sequencing was done on a sample of T cells isolated from PBMCs. This TCR was recovered from a human donor in good health. CDR3 in amino acids: CASTPPGGSYEQYF. The CDR3 DNA reads as TGCGCCAGCACCCCCCCGGGGGGGTCGTACGAGCAGTACTTC.